Sequencing of this T cell receptor beta chain was carried out in a study of T-cell memory formation after mild COVID-19 (dated by TCRdb to the early 2020s). Turning to the overall study: TCR sequence clusters from the two donors were found to be largely donor specific. Longitudinal TCRalpha and TCRbeta repertoire sequencing tracked T-cell clones expanding and contracting after mild COVID-19 in a couple of donors. The cohort was made up of two young adult volunteers, one female and one male, who were previously healthy.

What the study reported, not specific to this receptor: The detection of some responding clones in pre-infection memory suggests that pre-existing cross-reactive memory T cells joined the SARS-CoV-2 response. Whether the second-wave clones peaking on day 37 were SARS-CoV-2 specific was not confirmed. Only a couple of mild cases were covered by the study, and larger cohorts that include severe cases with pre-infection samples were considered necessary. Contracting CD4+ clones were found mainly in CM and EM memory subsets, while CD8+ clones were enriched in EMRA. Clones contracting from day 15 to 85 had balanced CD4/CD8 phenotypes, while a second wave expanding from day 15 to 37 was biased towards CD4+.

PBMCs were isolated by Ficoll-Paque density gradient centrifugation. Points on this clonotype: This receptor's antigen is unknown. The sample holds no much larger clone one base away, and base qualities are not on file.

Sequencing was performed on an Illumina NovaSeq 6000. TCRalpha and TCRbeta cDNA libraries were built by 5'RACE with constant-segment primers, adding sample barcodes and unique molecular identifiers. Trizol reagent was used to extract RNA from every sample. Amplification of the libraries took two PCR steps, and the second step added a second sample barcode plus Illumina TruSeq adapters. The libraries were sequenced on an Illumina NovaSeq using 2 x 150 bp paired-end reads. In the authors' own workflow: Reads were demultiplexed and collapsed into UMI-guided consensus sequences with migec v1.2.7. Using mixcr v2.1.11, the UMI consensuses were aligned to TRA and TRB V and J templates and assembled into clonotypes. A clonotype was counted as expanded or contracted only if both edgeR and NoisET called the change significant, with noise models trained on biological replicates. For edgeR calls, the cutoffs were a false discovery rate-adjusted p below 0.01 and a log2 fold-change threshold of 1. As an exploratory analysis of dynamics, max-normalized trajectories of the 1000 most abundant clonotypes were examined by PCA with hierarchical clustering. Each responding clone was given a CD4 or CD8 phenotype based on the CD4+ and CD8+ repertoires, which had been sequenced separately. The public reads were reprocessed in TCRdb via fastp at Q25 and MiXCR, keeping in-frame beta chains. CDR3 protein sequences are deduplicated, and each keeps its most common genes and DNA. These V and J calls rely on TCRdb rather than the paper's analysis. For this sample there are about 210,000 distinct CDR3 sequences; under 12% appear just once. The ten most abundant clones make up approximately 2.8% of the sample.

Via the germline V gene (reference sequence), CDR1 is LNHDA and CDR2 SQIVND. Inclusive of the bounding cysteine and phenylalanine, the CDR3 is 16 residues long. Only the CDR3 part of the read is kept: 48 bases, read in frame from the first base. V ends up 6 bases short and J 7 bases short, with an unmatched junction base count of 15. This clonotype originated in a young man who had mild COVID-19 (a few samples of this study predate the infection). The sample titles of this study are shuffled in the database, so cell type and time point are left out; the donor was told from shared clones. The sequenced material came from PBMCs or a T cell subset sorted from them (not recorded which). Recombination joined TRBV19 with TRBJ1-2, with 9 bases in between that match TRBD1. The CDR3 corresponds to CASRPGPGQGTGGYTF. The DNA sequence is TGTGCCAGTAGGCCCGGCCCGGGACAGGGTACGGGTGGCTACACCTTC.